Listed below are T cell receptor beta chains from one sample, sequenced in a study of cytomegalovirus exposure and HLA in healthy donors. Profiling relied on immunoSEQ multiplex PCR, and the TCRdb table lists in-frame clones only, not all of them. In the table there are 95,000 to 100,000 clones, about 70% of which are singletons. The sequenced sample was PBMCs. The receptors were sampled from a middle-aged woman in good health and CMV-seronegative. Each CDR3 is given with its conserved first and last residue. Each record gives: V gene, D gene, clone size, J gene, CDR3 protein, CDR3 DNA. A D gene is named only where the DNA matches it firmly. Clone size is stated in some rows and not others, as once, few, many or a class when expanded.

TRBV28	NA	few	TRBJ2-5	CASSDRGWETQYF	TGTGCCAGCAGTGATAGGGGGTGGGAGACCCAGTACTTC
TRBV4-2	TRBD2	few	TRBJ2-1	CASSLSMGRLGGNNEQFF	TGTGCCAGCAGCCTGTCCATGGGTCGTCTGGGAGGGAACAATGAGCAGTTCTTC
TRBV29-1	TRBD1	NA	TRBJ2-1	CSVPGQGTYNEQFF	TGCAGCGTCCCCGGACAGGGGACCTACAATGAGCAGTTCTTC
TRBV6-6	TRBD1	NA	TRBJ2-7	CASSYGDRASSYEQYF	TGTGCCAGCAGTTACGGTGACAGGGCAAGCTCCTACGAGCAGTACTTC
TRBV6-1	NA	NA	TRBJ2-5	CASSESGHGTQYF	TGTGCCAGCAGTGAATCCGGACATGGGACCCAGTACTTC
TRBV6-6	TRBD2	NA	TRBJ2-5	CASSEREGIQETQYF	TGTGCCAGCAGTGAGCGGGAGGGAATACAAGAGACCCAGTACTTC
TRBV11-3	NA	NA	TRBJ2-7	CASSLVGMNYEQYF	TGTGCCAGCAGCTTAGTCGGGATGAACTACGAGCAGTACTTC
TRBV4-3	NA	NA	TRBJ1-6	CASSQDEVGSPLHF	TGCGCCAGCAGCCAAGATGAGGTCGGTTCACCCCTCCACTTT
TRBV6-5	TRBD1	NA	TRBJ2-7	CASRRQGAWGEQYF	TGTGCCAGCCGGCGACAGGGGGCGTGGGGCGAGCAGTACTTC
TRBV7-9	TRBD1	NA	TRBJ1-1	CSSSLLTGGVNTEAFF	TGTTCCAGCAGCTTGTTGACAGGGGGCGTGAACACTGAAGCTTTCTTT
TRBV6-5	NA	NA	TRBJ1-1	CASSPSKNTEAFF	TGTGCCAGCAGCCCCAGTAAGAACACTGAAGCTTTCTTT